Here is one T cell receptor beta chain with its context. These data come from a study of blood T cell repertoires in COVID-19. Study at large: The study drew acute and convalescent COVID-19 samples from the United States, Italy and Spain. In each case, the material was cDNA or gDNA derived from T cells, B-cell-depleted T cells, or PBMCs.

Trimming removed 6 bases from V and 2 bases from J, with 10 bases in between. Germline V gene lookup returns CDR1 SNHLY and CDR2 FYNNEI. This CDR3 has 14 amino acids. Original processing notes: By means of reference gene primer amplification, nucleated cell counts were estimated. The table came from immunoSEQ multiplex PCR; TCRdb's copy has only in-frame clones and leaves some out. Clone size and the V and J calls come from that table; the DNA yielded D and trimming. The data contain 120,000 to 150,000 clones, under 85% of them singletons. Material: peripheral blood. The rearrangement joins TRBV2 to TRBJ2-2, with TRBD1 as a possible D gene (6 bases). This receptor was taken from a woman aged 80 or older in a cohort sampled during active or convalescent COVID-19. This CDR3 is CASRGDTNTGELFF. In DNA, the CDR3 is TGTGCCAGCAGAGGGGACACCAACACCGGGGAGCTGTTTTTT.